What follows are 5 T cell receptor beta chains derived from one specimen sequenced in a study of cytomegalovirus exposure and HLA in healthy donors. In the PCR, 60 Vbeta and 13 Jbeta primers were used. TCRdb's table, derived via immunoSEQ multiplex PCR, lists solely in-frame clones and lacks some. Of about 140,000 clones in the sample, less than 90% were seen once. The sequenced sample consisted of PBMCs. Receptors originate from a man aged 35 to 55 in good health and CMV-seronegative.

With respect to this clone: At one of its ends the junction is not consistent with the germline gene, which may arise from a read error. The chain recombines TRBV30 with TRBJ2-5, with D possibly being TRBD2 (6 bases). The CDR3 has 14 residues. CDR1 and CDR2 from the germline V gene are GTSNPN and SVGIG (reference sequence). DNA for the CDR3: TGTGTCTGGAGTCGGGTGGGGGGCCAAGAGACCCAGTACTTC. Its protein is CVWSRVGGQETQYF.

This CDR3 reads CASSRRAGGSNEKLFF. CDR3 DNA: TGTGCCAGCAGCCGACGCGCAGGGGGATCTAATGAAAAACTGTTTTTT. The chain recombines TRBV7-9 with TRBJ1-4; 7 bases line up with TRBD1. CDR3 size: 16 residues. Germline CDR1 is SEHNR and CDR2 is FQNEAQ (reference sequence). V was pared by 5 bases and J by 3 bases, with 9 bases of the junction left unmatched.

The chain is built from TRBV5-1 and TRBJ2-7; no clear D. The germline gives CDR1 SGHRS, CDR2 YFSETQ. The CDR3 runs 11 residues. The ends were cut back, 0 bases at V and 6 bases at J, with 4 bases in the middle. The CDR3 DNA follows: TGCGCCAGCAGCTTGGACAGCGAGCAGTACTTC. It specifies CASSLDSEQYF.

CDR3 bases: TGCAGCGTTGTTATAGGGGGAGACTATGGCTACACCTTC. Translation: CSVVIGGDYGYTF. This sequence joins TRBV29-1 and TRBJ1-2, with TRBD1 as a possible D gene (6 bases). The CDR3 is 13 amino acids. Between the trimmed V and J ends, which lost 4 bases and 3 bases, there was a span of 12 bases. Per germline, CDR1 SQVTM and CDR2 ANQGSEA.

This chain links TRBV7-6 with TRBJ1-4; D is unclear. CDR3 length: 16 amino acids. Germline V gene lookup returns CDR1 SGHVS and CDR2 FNYEAQ. The V gene lost 1 base and the J gene lost 3 bases, with 12 bases spanning the gap. The CDR3 sequence is CASSLGGSGANEKLFF. In nucleotides, the CDR3 is TGTGCCAGCAGCTTAGGCGGGTCGGGAGCTAATGAAAAACTGTTTTTT. The whole variable domain, remainder taken from reference TRBV7-6 and TRBJ1-4, is GAGVSQSPRYKVTKRGQDVALRCDPISGHVSLYWYRQALGQGPEFLTYFNYEAQQDKSGLPNDRFSAERPEGSISTLTIQRTEQRDSAMYRCASSLGGSGANEKLFFGSGTQLSVL.